A single TCR beta chain is shown here with its context. The CDR3 contains 15 residues. V gave up 4 bases and J gave up 1 base; unmatched junction bases: 7. CDR1 is SGHRS, CDR2 YFSETQ, per germline. Generated by immunoSEQ multiplex PCR, the TCRdb table keeps only in-frame clones and is missing some. The sample has about 94,000 clones; approximately 90% are singletons. This specimen comes from a study of control samples from healthy donors and cancer patients. The clonotype was recovered from a woman aged 18-29 years in good health. The chain links TRBV5-1 to TRBJ2-5; 7 bases line up with TRBD2. What was sequenced was blood. The CDR3 DNA is TGCGCCAGCAGCGAGATGGGGGGGAGCCAAGAGACCCAGTACTTC. Protein: CASSEMGGSQETQYF. Filled out from reference TRBV5-1 and TRBJ2-5, the complete variable domain reads KAGVTQTPRYLIKTRGQQVTLSCSPISGHRSVSWYQQTPGQGLQFLFEYFSETQRNKGNFPGRFSGRQFSNSRSEMNVSTLELGDSALYLCASSEMGGSQETQYFGPGTRLLVL.